Shown below are 31 T cell receptor beta chains from a single sample sequenced in a study of blood T cell repertoires in COVID-19. Method: immunoSEQ multiplex PCR; TCRdb's copy keeps in-frame clones and lacks some. The data show roughly 700,000 clones, around 90% seen once. The specimen was peripheral blood. The receptors here all came from a woman in her late teens or twenties with acute or convalescent COVID-19.

This clone was detected only a few times. The V gene is TRBV3-1 (or the pseudogene TRBV3-2), the J gene TRBJ1-4, with 8 bases fitting TRBD1. The CDR3 runs 15 residues. V was clipped by 6 bases and J by 3 bases; unmatched bases: 6. The germline V gene has CDR1 LGHDT and CDR2 YNNKEL (reference sequence). In DNA, the CDR3 is TGTGCCAGCAGTGCGAGGGGACAGGCTAATGAAAAACTGTTTTTT. Its protein is CASSARGQANEKLFF.

V is TRBV6-5 and J is TRBJ1-2; D may be TRBD1 (5 bases). The germline CDR1 and CDR2 sequences are MNHEY and SVGAGI. The CDR3 totals 15 residues. Trimming cost V 7 bases and J 5 bases, with 20 bases left between them. The chain's CDR3 is CASTRAPGHQYGYTF. Written as DNA, the CDR3 is TGTGCCAGCACCCGAGCCCCCGGACACCAATATGGCTACACCTTC.

The V call is TRBV7-2, the J call TRBJ2-7; 7 nucleotides line up with TRBD1. Germline CDR1 SGHTA, CDR2 FQGNSA. The CDR3 is 15 residues long. The V and J ends lost 4 bases and 0 bases, in that order; junction bases with no gene match: 6. Here the CDR3 reads CASSWAGTDSYEQYF. In nucleotides, the CDR3 is TGTGCCAGCAGCTGGGCCGGGACAGACTCCTACGAGCAGTACTTC.

The CDR3 nucleotides read TGTGCCAGCAGCTTAGCTCTAGAGCAGTTCTTC. Protein: CASSLALEQFF. The chain employs TRBV7-8 and TRBJ2-1; D gene ambiguous. The CDR3 length is 11 residues. The germline V and J ends were trimmed by 0 bases and 10 bases, with 4 bases remaining between them. Germline V gives CDR1 SGHVS, CDR2 FQNEAQ.

This clone was seen only a few times. The chain recombines TRBV24-1 with TRBJ1-2; maybe TRBD1 (5 bases). Germline values: CDR1 KGHDR, CDR2 SFDVKD. There are 12 residues in the CDR3. V was pared by 7 bases and J by 8 bases, with 13 bases between. The CDR3 sequence is CATSRRGVGYTF. CDR3 DNA sequence: TGTGCCACCAGCCGGCGGGGGGTCGGCTACACCTTC.

This clone was seen a single time. The CDR3 loop reads CASSIVSHGGAGNYGYTF. The CDR3 DNA reads TGTGCCAGTAGTATAGTCTCACACGGCGGGGCGGGAAACTATGGCTACACCTTC. The chain is built from TRBV19 and TRBJ1-2, with D tentatively TRBD1 (5 bases). V dropped 1 base and J dropped 2 bases, with 20 bases sitting between them. This CDR3 is 18 amino acids long. Germline CDR1 LNHDA, CDR2 SQIVND (reference sequence).

The J gene is TRBJ1-2, the V gene TRBV7-9, with 7 bases matching TRBD1. CDR3 length: 17 amino acids. The junction had 13 bases not matched to a gene; V was cut back by 0 bases and J by 6 bases. The germline CDR1 and CDR2 sequences are SEHNR and FQNEAQ (reference sequence). The CDR3 is CASSLAWAEGANDGYTF. In DNA, the CDR3 is TGTGCCAGCAGCTTAGCCTGGGCCGAGGGGGCGAATGATGGCTACACCTTC.

The V and J genes are TRBV4-3 and TRBJ2-7, with TRBD1 identical over 9 bases. Germline V gene data show CDR1 as LGHNA and CDR2 as YSLEER. The CDR3 is 18 residues long. Trimming cost V 0 bases and J 4 bases; bases outside gene matches: 13. CDR3 in DNA: TGCGCCAGCAGCCAAGAAGGGCCTCGGACAGGGGTGCGTTACGAGCAGTACTTC. Its translation is CASSQEGPRTGVRYEQYF.

The rearrangement links TRBV2 to TRBJ2-3; 7 bases are a match to TRBD1. Germline V gene data show CDR1 as SNHLY and CDR2 as FYNNEI. J gave up 5 bases and V 6 bases, and 5 bases lay outside the gene matches. CDR3 length equals 13 residues. The CDR3 region is CASSSQGIDTQYF. The CDR3 nucleotides read TGTGCCAGCAGCTCACAGGGGATAGATACGCAGTATTTT.

The count of this clone is one. The chain couples TRBV10-2 to TRBJ2-7; D is unclear. The CDR3 runs to 14 residues. V lost 6 bases and J 7 bases, leaving 19 bases between the germline ends. Germline V gene sequence: CDR1 WSHSY, CDR2 SAAADI. The CDR3 here is CASRSSIAGHEQYF. CDR3 in DNA: TGCGCCAGCAGGTCCTCTATTGCTGGGCATGAGCAGTACTTC.

J is TRBJ2-3 and V is TRBV25-1, with a tentative D call TRBD2 (6 bases). The CDR3 is 15 residues long. Germline V lookup: CDR1 MGHDK, CDR2 SYGVNS. The V gene lost 2 bases and the J gene lost 2 bases, with 11 bases spanning the gap. The CDR3, as DNA: TGTGCCAGCAGTGAAATTAGCGGCCCCACAGATACGCAGTATTTT. Translating it yields CASSEISGPTDTQYF.

This sequence joins TRBV11-3 and TRBJ2-1; D gene ambiguous. CDR3 length: 13 amino acids. Germline loops: CDR1 SGHNT, CDR2 YENEEA. V was shortened by 3 bases and J by 9 bases, with 12 bases between the two germline ends. The DNA of the CDR3 is TGTGCCAGCAGCTTTTACGGTGCTAGTGAGCAGTTCTTC. Translating it yields CASSFYGASEQFF.

Here the CDR3 reads CASSPTGQNMNNEQFF. The CDR3, as DNA: TGTGCCAGCAGCCCTACGGGACAGAATATGAACAATGAGCAGTTCTTC. The chain has TRBV5-5 and TRBJ2-1; 7 bases agree with TRBD1. This CDR3 has 16 residues. The V gene end was trimmed by 4 bases and the J gene end by 5 bases; junction bases not matched to a gene: 12. Germline assignment: CDR1 SGHKS and CDR2 YYEKEE (reference sequence). The full variable domain, completed using reference TRBV5-5 and TRBJ2-1, is DAGVTQSPTHLIKTRGQQVTLRCSPISGHKSVSWYQQVLGQGPQFIFQYYEKEERGRGNFPDRFSARQFPNYSSELNVNALLLGDSALYLCASSPTGQNMNNEQFFGPGTRLTVL.

The chain couples TRBV2 to TRBJ2-7; TRBD2 agrees at 8 bases. J was trimmed by 2 bases and V by 7 bases; bases with no gene match: 4. CDR3 length: 13 amino acids. In germline, CDR1 is SNHLY, CDR2 FYNNEI. CDR3 sequence: CASTGGETYEQYF. As DNA, the CDR3 is TGTGCCAGCACCGGGGGGGAAACCTACGAGCAGTACTTC.

V is TRBV6-1 and J is TRBJ2-5; 9 bases agree with TRBD1. CDR1 is MNHNS and CDR2 is SASEGT in the germline V gene. The junction had 6 bases not matched to a gene; V was cut back by 2 bases and J by 5 bases. The CDR3 has 15 amino acids. In DNA form, the CDR3 reads TGTGCCAGCAGTGAAACCGGGACAGGGTGGGAGACCCAGTACTTC. The encoded protein is CASSETGTGWETQYF.

The rearrangement links TRBV7-3 to TRBJ1-2, with D maybe TRBD1 (6 bases). Germline assignment: CDR1 SGHTA and CDR2 FQGTGA. Trimming cost V 0 bases and J 6 bases, with 11 bases left between them. This CDR3 contains 14 residues. The CDR3 sequence is CASSLTGSGDGYTF. The CDR3 nucleotides read TGTGCCAGCAGCTTAACAGGGTCAGGGGATGGCTACACCTTC.

The J gene is TRBJ1-5, the V gene TRBV6-1; D possibly corresponds to TRBD1 (5 bases). The germline CDR1 and CDR2 sequences are MNHNS and SASEGT. Trimming pared 4 bases from V and 9 bases from J, leaving 22 bases between. The CDR3 totals 16 residues. CDR3 bases: TGTGCCAGCAGTGCAAGGCCCCCAGGCGCGGGGGGGCCCCAGCATTTT. It translates to CASSARPPGAGGPQHF.

V is TRBV11-2 and J is TRBJ1-2; tentative D call: TRBD1 (5 bases). Trimming left V 5 bases short and J 4 bases short, with 14 bases between. The CDR3 spans 14 residues. The germline CDR1 and CDR2 sequences are SGHAT and FQNNGV. As DNA, the CDR3 is TGTGCCAGCAGCCCCGGGGGAGGGAGCTATGGCTACACCTTC. Amino acid sequence: CASSPGGGSYGYTF.

The chain combines TRBV27 with TRBJ2-5; 8 bases map to TRBD2. V was clipped by 8 bases and J by 4 bases; unmatched bases: 9. CDR1 and CDR2 (germline): MNHEY, SMNVEV (reference sequence). The CDR3 has 14 amino acids. This CDR3 is CASASGGLLETQYF. In DNA form, the CDR3 reads TGTGCCAGCGCCTCGGGGGGGCTATTAGAGACCCAGTACTTC.

This clone has a single count. The J gene is TRBJ2-2, the V gene TRBV18; 11 nucleotides agree with TRBD1. The junction had 20 bases not matched to a gene; V was cut back by 3 bases and J by 2 bases. Germline loops: CDR1 KGHSH, CDR2 LQKENI. The CDR3 sequence is 22 residues long. The CDR3 region is CASSPGAGTGGQEYRNTGELFF. The CDR3 DNA is TGTGCCAGCTCACCCGGGGCCGGGACAGGGGGTCAAGAGTACCGAAACACCGGGGAGCTGTTTTTT. The full variable domain, completed using reference TRBV18 and TRBJ2-2, is NAGVMQNPRHLVRRRGQEARLRCSPMKGHSHVYWYRQLPEEGLKFMVYLQKENIIDESGMPKERFSAEFPKEGPSILRIQQVVRGDSAAYFCASSPGAGTGGQEYRNTGELFFGEGSRLTVL.

As concerns this clone: At one boundary the junction diverges from the germline segment, which might be a read error. This chain uses TRBV23-1 with TRBJ1-2; TRBD1 might be the D (6 bases). TRBV23-1 is known as an ORF, though its function is uncertain. The CDR3 runs to 14 residues. CDR3 nucleotide sequence: TGCGCCAGCAGGCAATCTACAGGGTACTATGGCTACACCTTC. It is translated as CASRQSTGYYGYTF.

The CDR3 loop is CASTTSDRGGTEAFF. CDR3 sequence (DNA): TGTGCCAGCACCACCTCGGACAGGGGAGGGACTGAAGCTTTCTTT. The V call is TRBV5-6, the J call TRBJ1-1; 9 bases match TRBD1. J gave up 5 bases and V 6 bases, and 11 bases lay outside the gene matches. The germline CDR1 and CDR2 sequences are SGHDT and YYEEEE. The CDR3 is made up of 15 amino acids.

Here the CDR3 reads CASSHRQFTDTQYF. As DNA, the CDR3 is TGTGCCAGCAGCCATCGACAGTTCACAGATACGCAGTATTTT. The chain employs TRBV6-5 and TRBJ2-3; TRBD1 might be the D (5 bases). Trimming took 6 bases from V and 2 from J, leaving 12 bases between them. Germline CDR1 reads MNHEY; CDR2 reads SVGAGI. The CDR3 covers 14 residues.

In nucleotides, the CDR3 is TGTGCCACCGGGGTGCAGGGGAGGGGTCAGCCCCAGCATTTT. Its translation is CATGVQGRGQPQHF. The V call is TRBV15, the J call TRBJ1-5, with D possibly TRBD1 on 6 matching bases. Germline CDR1 LNHNV, CDR2 YYDKDF (reference sequence). The CDR3 spans 14 residues. Trimming shortened V by 8 bases and J by 6 bases, and 17 bases separated the two germline ends.

The chain couples TRBV11-3 to TRBJ2-1, with TRBD1 matching over 9 bases. J gave up 8 bases and V 2 bases, and 13 bases lay outside the gene matches. This CDR3 is 17 amino acids long. CDR1 is SGHNT, CDR2 YENEEA, per germline. The CDR3 protein is CASSLRTGTGNLDEQFF. The CDR3 DNA is TGTGCCAGCAGCTTAAGGACCGGGACAGGGAATTTGGATGAGCAGTTCTTC. The variable domain in full, with the rest retrieved from reference TRBV11-3 and TRBJ2-1, is EAGVVQSPRYKIIEKKQPVAFWCNPISGHNTLYWYLQNLGQGPELLIRYENEEAVDDSQLPKDRFSAERLKGVDSTLKIQPAELGDSAVYLCASSLRTGTGNLDEQFFGPGTRLTVL.

This rearrangement joins TRBV6-5 to TRBJ1-4; D may be TRBD1 (6 bases). V was cut by 8 bases and J by 5 bases, with 15 bases left in between. The CDR3 has 14 amino acids. Per germline, CDR1 MNHEY and CDR2 SVGAGI. CDR3 residues: CASRRQEENEKLFF. The CDR3 DNA reads as TGTGCCAGCCGTAGACAGGAGGAAAATGAAAAACTGTTTTTT.

In its sample, this clone was seen once. This sequence joins TRBV24-1 and TRBJ1-5; D unresolved. The CDR3 totals 16 residues. V lost 0 bases and J 0 bases, leaving 8 bases between the germline ends. Germline CDR1 is KGHDR and CDR2 is SFDVKD. CDR3 amino acids: CATSDLAGYSNQPQHF. The CDR3 region has the DNA TGTGCCACCAGTGATTTGGCGGGTTATAGCAATCAGCCCCAGCATTTT.

The V and J genes are TRBV5-1 and TRBJ1-4; 9 nucleotides match TRBD1. The CDR3 runs to 14 residues. With 0 bases clipped from V and 8 bases from J, the junction kept 2 bases outside the gene matches. Germline assignment: CDR1 SGHRS and CDR2 YFSETQ. The CDR3 sequence: CASSLGTGAEKLFF. The CDR3 DNA follows: TGCGCCAGCAGCTTGGGGACAGGGGCCGAAAAACTGTTTTTT.

This rearrangement joins TRBV7-2 to TRBJ2-6, with 13 bases identical to TRBD2. V lost 5 bases and J lost 0; bases outside the gene matches: 4. Germline V gene data show CDR1 as SGHTA and CDR2 as FQGNSA. This CDR3 is 18 amino acids long. This chain's CDR3 is CASSLGLAGRSGANVLTF. The CDR3 bases are TGTGCCAGCAGCCTGGGACTAGCGGGGCGCTCTGGGGCCAACGTCCTGACTTTC.

The genes are TRBV6-1 and TRBJ2-7; D is perhaps TRBD1 (5 bases). This CDR3 region has 12 residues. Trimming took 3 bases from V and 7 from J, leaving 10 bases between them. CDR1 MNHNS and CDR2 SASEGT come from the germline V gene. CDR3 sequence: CASSEDTPEQYF. In DNA, the CDR3 is TGTGCCAGCAGTGAGGACACGCCGGAGCAGTACTTC.

In DNA, the CDR3 is TGTGCCAGCAGCTTAGATTTGGGGGCATCTAATGAAAAACTGTTTTTT. This translates into CASSLDLGASNEKLFF. The chain employs TRBV7-9 and TRBJ1-4, with D perhaps TRBD1 (6 bases). The germline V and J ends were trimmed by 1 base and 3 bases, with 12 bases remaining between them. The germline CDR1 and CDR2 sequences are SEHNR and FQNEAQ (reference sequence). The CDR3 is 16 residues long. Filled out from reference TRBV7-9 and TRBJ1-4, the complete variable domain reads DTGVSQNPRHKITKRGQNVTFRCDPISEHNRLYWYRQTLGQGPEFLTYFQNEAQLEKSRLLSDRFSAERPKGSFSTLEIQRTEQGDSAMYLCASSLDLGASNEKLFFGSGTQLSVL.